The rows below give T cell receptor beta chains drawn from one sample of a study of control samples from healthy donors and cancer patients. The data were produced by immunoSEQ multiplex PCR, yet TCRdb's version contains in-frame clones alone and is incomplete. The sample gives 150,000 to 200,000 clones, around 90% of which show up once; more than 10% is in the top ten. The specimen was blood. The receptors stem from a man aged 30 to 45 in good health. Both conserved end residues are part of each CDR3. A D gene is named only where the DNA matches it firmly. Clone size is stated in some rows and not others, as once, few, many or a class when expanded.

TRBJ2-1 | TRBV3-1/TRBV3-2 | TRBD2 | . | TGTGCCAGCAGGCCCGGGACTAGCGGGAGGGTACGAAATGAGCAGTTCTTC | CASRPGTSGRVRNEQFF
TRBJ2-7 | TRBV7-2 | TRBD2 | . | TGTGCCAGCAGCCTAGCGGTCCTCCTTAAAGGGCAGTACTTC | CASSLAVLLKGQYF
TRBJ1-2 | TRBV5-1 | . | . | TGCGCCAGCAGCTTGGGGACAACGGGGGATGGCTACACCTTC | CASSLGTTGDGYTF
TRBJ2-2 | TRBV28 | . | . | TGTGCCAGCAGTCCTACTAACACCGGGGAGCTGTTTTTT | CASSPTNTGELFF
TRBJ1-6 | TRBV20-1 | . | . | TGCAGTGCTAGTGAGGTAGTAGGGAGTTCACCCCTCCACTTT | CSASEVVGSSPLHF
TRBJ1-5 | TRBV6-5 | . | once | TGTGCCAGCAGTTATGGGTTAGGCAATCAGCCCCAGCATTTT | CASSYGLGNQPQHF
TRBJ1-5 | TRBV7-8 | . | . | TGTGCCAGCAGCCGACGTGGCCGGGATCAGCCCCAGCATTTT | CASSRRGRDQPQHF
TRBJ2-5 | TRBV19 | . | . | TGTGCCAGTAAAGAGGGAGATTTCGAGACCCAGTACTTC | CASKEGDFETQYF
TRBJ2-2 | TRBV19 | TRBD1 | few | TGTGCCAGTAGTAACAGACCGGGACAGGAAACTTATCTAAACACCGGGGAGCTGTTTTTT | CASSNRPGQETYLNTGELFF
TRBJ1-1 | TRBV6-5 | TRBD1 | once | TGTGCCAGCAGTTATGGGGACAGAAGGTTTGAAGCTTTCTTT | CASSYGDRRFEAFF
TRBJ1-1 | TRBV27 | . | . | TGTGCCAGCAGTTTCTTCCCAAACACTGAAGCTTTCTTT | CASSFFPNTEAFF
TRBJ2-5 | TRBV3-1/TRBV3-2 | TRBD1 | . | TGTGCCAGCAGCCATTTCGACAGGGGGCAAGAGACCCAGTACTTC | CASSHFDRGQETQYF
TRBJ1-3 | TRBV7-9 | . | . | TGTGTCCTGGGGCGATTGAAGGGAAACACCATATATTTT | CVLGRLKGNTIYF
TRBJ2-1 | TRBV7-3 | TRBD2 | . | TGTGCCAGCAGCCCGTACCATCCCCGGACTAGCGGAGTCACCAATGAGCAGTTCTTC | CASSPYHPRTSGVTNEQFF
TRBJ2-7 | TRBV28 | TRBD1 | . | TGTGCCAGCAGCGAGACCGGGACAGCTTCCTACGAGCAGTACTTC | CASSETGTASYEQYF
TRBJ1-1 | TRBV24-1 | TRBD1 | . | TGTGCCACCAACATAAAGGGACAGGGGGCTGGCGAAGCTTTCTTT | CATNIKGQGAGEAFF
TRBJ1-6 | TRBV27 | TRBD1 | . | TGTGCCAGCAGTAATACCCGGGACAGCTATAATTCACCCCTCCACTTT | CASSNTRDSYNSPLHF
TRBJ2-1 | TRBV10-3 | . | . | TGTGCCACCAAGGGGGGGATGGAGGAACAGTTCTTC | CATKGGMEEQFF
TRBJ2-6 | TRBV3-1/TRBV3-2 | . | . | TGTGCCAGCAGCCAATCCAGGGGGGCCAACGTCCTGACTTTC | CASSQSRGANVLTF
TRBJ1-1 | TRBV12-5 | . | once | TGTGCTAGTGGTTTGAGAGTCCGTCAGGGGATCGGTATGAACACTGAAGCTTTCTTT | CASGLRVRQGIGMNTEAFF
TRBJ2-3 | TRBV4-2 | TRBD2 | . | TGTGCCAGCAGCCAAGCAGCGGGGGCCCTCACAGATACGCAGTATTTT | CASSQAAGALTDTQYF
TRBJ1-4 | TRBV27 | . | once | TGTGCCAGCAGTTTACGAGTACCGGGACGGGATAATGAAAAACTGTTTTTT | CASSLRVPGRDNEKLFF
TRBJ2-1 | TRBV5-1 | . | . | TGCGCCAGCAGCTGGGGGGCGGACGCGGGGAGCAATGAGCAGTTCTTC | CASSWGADAGSNEQFF
TRBJ2-2 | TRBV12-5 | . | . | TGTGCTAGTGGTTTGCAATGGGGCGGGGAGCTGTTTTTT | CASGLQWGGELFF
TRBJ2-1 | TRBV5-1 | . | . | TGCGCCAGCAGCTTGGGGCAGCCCTACAATGAGCAGTTCTTC | CASSLGQPYNEQFF
TRBJ2-3 | TRBV9 | . | . | TGTGCCAGCAGCGTACAAGGCACAGATACGCAGTATTTT | CASSVQGTDTQYF
TRBJ1-1 | TRBV19 | . | . | TGTGCCAGTAGTCCCAGTCCGCGGGCGCTCTTT | CASSPSPRALF
TRBJ1-5 | TRBV4-1 | . | . | TGCGCCAGCAGCCAAGAGACAGCTTGGGAGCCCCAGCATTTT | CASSQETAWEPQHF
TRBJ1-5 | TRBV28 | TRBD1 | . | TGTGCCAGCAGCCTTAGGGGCAGGGGGCGCGGCAATCAGCCCCAGCATTTT | CASSLRGRGRGNQPQHF
TRBJ1-1 | TRBV2 | . | once | TGTGCCAGCAGTGTAAGGGAAGATAGTGAAGCTTTCTTT | CASSVREDSEAFF
TRBJ1-3 | TRBV27 | . | once | TGTGCCAGCAGCCGGGACCTCTCTGGAAACACCATATATTTT | CASSRDLSGNTIYF
TRBJ1-5 | TRBV2 | TRBD1 | . | TGTGCCAGCAGGGAGGAGACAGGGGGCCAGCCCCAGCATTTT | CASREETGGQPQHF
TRBJ1-2 | TRBV27 | . | . | TGTGCCAGCAGCCTCGGCAGGGCTTATGGCTACACCTTC | CASSLGRAYGYTF
TRBJ1-5 | TRBV6-6 | TRBD1 | . | TGTGCCAGCAGACCCTATCGGACAGGGGAGTATCAGCCCCAGCATTTT | CASRPYRTGEYQPQHF
TRBJ1-1 | TRBV5-4 | . | . | TGTGCCAGCAGCTACCCGCCCATGGAGAGCACTGAAGCTTTCTTT | CASSYPPMESTEAFF
TRBJ2-7 | TRBV2 | TRBD1 | . | TGTGCCAGCATTCTGACAGGGGGTCCCTACGAGCAGTACTTC | CASILTGGPYEQYF